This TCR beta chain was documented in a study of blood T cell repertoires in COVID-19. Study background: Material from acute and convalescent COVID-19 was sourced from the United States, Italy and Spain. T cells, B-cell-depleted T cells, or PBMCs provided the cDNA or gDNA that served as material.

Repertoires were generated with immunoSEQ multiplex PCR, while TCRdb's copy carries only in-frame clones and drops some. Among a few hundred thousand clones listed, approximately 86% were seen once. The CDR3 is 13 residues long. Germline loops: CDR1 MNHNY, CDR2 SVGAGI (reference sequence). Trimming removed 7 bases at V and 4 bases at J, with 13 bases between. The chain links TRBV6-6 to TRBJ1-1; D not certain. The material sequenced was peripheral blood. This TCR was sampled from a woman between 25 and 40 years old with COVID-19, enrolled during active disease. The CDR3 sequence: CASTPPEGTEAFF. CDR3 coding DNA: TGTGCCAGCACGCCCCCGGAGGGCACTGAAGCTTTCTTT.